The 20 T cell receptor beta chains reported below all come from one sample, sequenced in a study of T cell changes during pregnancy in multiple sclerosis. Repertoires were generated with immunoSEQ multiplex PCR, while TCRdb's copy carries only in-frame clones and drops some. Of around 40,000 clones listed, 92% are singletons. Sequences were derived from CD8+ T cells from peripheral blood mononuclear cells, sampled in the third trimester of pregnancy. The receptors shown here come from a female donor with multiple sclerosis, enrolled in a pregnancy study.

This chain connects TRBV7-9 to TRBJ2-7; tentatively, D is TRBD2 (6 bases). The CDR3 consists of 18 residues. The germline V and J ends were trimmed by 5 bases and 0 bases, with 23 bases remaining between them. Germline values: CDR1 SEHNR, CDR2 FQNEAQ (reference sequence). The CDR3 loop is CASSPPRTGEASSYEQYF. The CDR3 nucleotides read TGTGCCAGCAGCCCCCCTCGGACGGGGGAAGCAAGCTCCTACGAGCAGTACTTC.

The gene calls are TRBV7-8 and TRBJ2-7, with D tentatively TRBD2 (6 bases). This CDR3 is 14 amino acids long. The germline V and J ends were trimmed by 1 base and 2 bases, with 9 bases remaining between them. Germline V lookup: CDR1 SGHVS, CDR2 FQNEAQ. The CDR3 DNA follows: TGTGCCAGCAGCTTAGGCGGGACGACCTACGAGCAGTACTTC. Translation: CASSLGGTTYEQYF. Based on the CDR3 plus reference TRBV7-8 and TRBJ2-7, the full variable domain is GAGVSQSPRYKVAKRGQDVALRCDPISGHVSLFWYQQALGQGPEFLTYFQNEAQLDKSGLPSDRFFAERPEGSVSTLKIQRTQQEDSAVYLCASSLGGTTYEQYFGPGTRLTVT.

This chain uses TRBV6-4 with TRBJ2-2; 9 bases map to TRBD2. The junction had 3 bases not matched to a gene; V was cut back by 3 bases and J by 4 bases. The V gene's germline CDR1 is MRHNA and CDR2 SNTAGT. This CDR3 contains 15 residues. CDR3 sequence: CASSEEAGGTGELFF. Here the CDR3 DNA reads TGTGCCAGCAGTGAGGAAGCGGGAGGCACCGGGGAGCTGTTTTTT.

The chain links TRBV18 to TRBJ2-1; 8 nucleotides line up with TRBD2. From germline, CDR1 is KGHSH and CDR2 LQKENI. The CDR3 length is 19 residues. With 3 bases clipped from V and 1 base from J, the junction kept 14 bases outside the gene matches. The CDR3 nucleotides are TGTGCCAGCTCACCGTTGGGGCGGGAGGTTTGGTCGTCCTACAATGAGCAGTTCTTC. Its translation: CASSPLGREVWSSYNEQFF.

V usage is TRBV29-1 and J usage is TRBJ2-7, with 8 nucleotides matching TRBD1. Germline CDR1 SQVTM, CDR2 ANQGSEA. The CDR3 has 14 amino acids. After removal of 5 bases from V and 2 bases from J, the junction contained 8 bases not matched to a gene. The DNA of the CDR3 is TGCAGCGTTCGAGGACAGGGAGGAACCTACGAGCAGTACTTC. It encodes CSVRGQGGTYEQYF.

This rearrangement joins TRBV13 to TRBJ1-1; no clear D gene. The CDR3 covers 12 residues. The germline V gene encodes CDR1 PRHDT and CDR2 FYEKMQ (reference sequence). Trimming took 8 bases from V and 2 from J, leaving 9 bases between them. As DNA, the CDR3 is TGTGCCAGCCGGAGTGGTAACACTGAAGCTTTCTTT. Encoded protein: CASRSGNTEAFF.

This clone is categorized as medium-sized. The chain joins TRBV6-4 to TRBJ2-2; tentative D call: TRBD2 (5 bases). The CDR3 totals 14 residues. In germline, CDR1 is MRHNA, CDR2 SNTAGT. The V gene lost 3 bases and the J gene lost 7 bases, with 12 bases spanning the gap. This CDR3 reads CASSESGSGGELFF. CDR3 in DNA: TGTGCCAGCAGTGAGTCTGGGAGTGGCGGGGAGCTGTTTTTT.

This chain's CDR3 is CASSLTAFGTGNTIYF. The CDR3 DNA sequence: TGCGCCAGCAGCCTTACAGCCTTCGGAACTGGAAACACCATATATTTT. This chain joins TRBV5-1 and TRBJ1-3; D is unclear. Trimming left V 4 bases short and J 2 bases short, with 16 bases between. Germline V gene lookup returns CDR1 SGHRS and CDR2 YFSETQ. CDR3 length: 16 residues.

The chain links TRBV2 to TRBJ2-1, with 13 bases that match TRBD2. The germline V gene has CDR1 SNHLY and CDR2 FYNNEI. This CDR3 contains 15 residues. Germline trimming cut 4 bases from V and 4 bases from J; bases unmatched to any gene: 1. The CDR3 loop is CASSGTSGSYNEQFF. For the CDR3, the DNA is TGTGCCAGCAGTGGGACTAGCGGGAGTTACAATGAGCAGTTCTTC.

The V gene is TRBV29-1, the J gene TRBJ2-7; TRBD1 might be the D (6 bases). The ends were cut back, 6 bases at V and 0 bases at J, with 12 bases in the middle. There are 13 residues in the CDR3. The germline CDR1 and CDR2 sequences are SQVTM and ANQGSEA. In nucleotides, the CDR3 is TGCAGCGTACCAGGGGATAACTCCTACGAGCAGTACTTC. Protein sequence: CSVPGDNSYEQYF.

The J gene is TRBJ2-7, the V gene TRBV7-2, with 10 positions matching TRBD2. V lost 3 bases to trimming and J lost 1 base; unmatched junction nucleotides: 6. CDR3 length equals 16 residues. Germline V lookup: CDR1 SGHTA, CDR2 FQGNSA. The CDR3 DNA is TGTGCCAGCAGCTTTGAAGCGGGAGGGCCATCCTACGAGCAGTACTTC. Translation gives CASSFEAGGPSYEQYF.

The chain couples TRBV19 to TRBJ2-7; TRBD2 matches 14 bases. The J segment lost 3 bases and the V segment lost 6 bases, leaving 4 bases of the junction unmatched. The CDR3 loop spans 15 amino acids. Germline loops: CDR1 LNHDA, CDR2 SQIVND (reference sequence). CDR3 sequence: CASSWTSGRRYEQYF. The CDR3 DNA is TGTGCCAGTAGCTGGACTAGCGGGAGGCGCTACGAGCAGTACTTC.

This sequence joins TRBV5-4 and TRBJ2-7; TRBD1 aligns across 9 bases. V gave up 0 bases and J gave up 1 base; unmatched junction bases: 2. The CDR3 extends over 15 amino acids. Germline lookup yields CDR1 SGHNT and CDR2 YYREEE (reference sequence). The CDR3: CASSLEQGASYEQYF. CDR3 DNA: TGTGCCAGCAGCTTGGAACAGGGGGCATCCTACGAGCAGTACTTC.

The V and J genes are TRBV5-6 and TRBJ2-3, with TRBD2 identical over 11 bases. The CDR3 consists of 16 residues. V shed 4 bases, J shed 3 bases, and the junction held 7 bases outside the gene matches. From germline, CDR1 is SGHDT and CDR2 YYEEEE. CDR3 nucleotide sequence: TGTGCCAGCAGCGAACTAGCGGGAGATTGGACAGATACGCAGTATTTT. Its protein product is CASSELAGDWTDTQYF.

The chain recombines TRBV4-2 with TRBJ1-2; D not certain. The CDR3 totals 16 residues. V lost 7 bases to trimming and J lost 0 bases, with 18 bases between them. Germline V CDR1 and CDR2: LGHNA, YNFKEQ. CDR3 in amino acids: CASNSRGQLSNYGYTF. The CDR3 DNA reads TGTGCCAGCAATTCTCGCGGGCAGCTTTCTAACTATGGCTACACCTTC.

V gene TRBV29-1 combines with J gene TRBJ2-1; 9 bases align to TRBD2. V dropped 6 bases and J dropped 4; count of bases not matched to a gene: 4. This CDR3 has 13 residues. CDR1 is SQVTM, CDR2 ANQGSEA, per germline. The CDR3 is CSVTSGSYNEQFF. CDR3 in DNA: TGCAGCGTCACTAGCGGGTCATACAATGAGCAGTTCTTC.

The table lists this clone with a count of one. The rearrangement uses TRBV9 and TRBJ2-1; possible D gene TRBD2, 6 bases. The CDR3 loop spans 17 amino acids. Trimming shortened V by 0 bases and J by 2 bases, and 15 bases separated the two germline ends. The germline CDR1 and CDR2 sequences are SGDLS and YYNGEE. CDR3 amino acids: CASSVVAGRNAYNEQFF. CDR3 DNA sequence: TGTGCCAGCAGCGTAGTTGCGGGACGAAACGCCTACAATGAGCAGTTCTTC. Combining the CDR3 with reference TRBV9 and TRBJ2-1 gives the whole variable domain DSGVTQTPKHLITATGQRVTLRCSPRSGDLSVYWYQQSLDQGLQFLIQYYNGEERAKGNILERFSAQQFPDLHSELNLSSLELGDSALYFCASSVVAGRNAYNEQFFGPGTRLTVL.

The chain joins TRBV27 to TRBJ2-1; TRBD2 aligns across 9 bases. Trimming cost V 4 bases and J 6 bases; bases outside gene matches: 7. The CDR3 runs 15 residues. The germline V gene has CDR1 MNHEY and CDR2 SMNVEV (reference sequence). The CDR3 loop reads CASSSGLARANEQFF. CDR3 coding DNA: TGTGCCAGCAGTTCAGGACTAGCGAGGGCCAATGAGCAGTTCTTC.

This chain connects TRBV29-1 to TRBJ1-1, with D hard to call. V lost 4 bases to trimming and J lost 0 bases, with 9 bases between them. The CDR3 contains 13 residues. Germline CDR1 is SQVTM and CDR2 is ANQGSEA. CDR3 loop: CSVGSIMNTEAFF. Here the CDR3 DNA reads TGCAGCGTTGGTTCCATCATGAACACTGAAGCTTTCTTT.

This chain joins TRBV27 and TRBJ1-1, with D possibly TRBD1 on 6 matching bases. V was trimmed by 6 bases and J by 3 bases, leaving 14 bases between them. The CDR3 is made up of 14 amino acids. The germline gives CDR1 MNHEY, CDR2 SMNVEV (reference sequence). This chain's CDR3 is CASRSLTGYTEAFF. The CDR3, as DNA: TGTGCCAGCAGGTCCTTGACAGGATACACTGAAGCTTTCTTT.